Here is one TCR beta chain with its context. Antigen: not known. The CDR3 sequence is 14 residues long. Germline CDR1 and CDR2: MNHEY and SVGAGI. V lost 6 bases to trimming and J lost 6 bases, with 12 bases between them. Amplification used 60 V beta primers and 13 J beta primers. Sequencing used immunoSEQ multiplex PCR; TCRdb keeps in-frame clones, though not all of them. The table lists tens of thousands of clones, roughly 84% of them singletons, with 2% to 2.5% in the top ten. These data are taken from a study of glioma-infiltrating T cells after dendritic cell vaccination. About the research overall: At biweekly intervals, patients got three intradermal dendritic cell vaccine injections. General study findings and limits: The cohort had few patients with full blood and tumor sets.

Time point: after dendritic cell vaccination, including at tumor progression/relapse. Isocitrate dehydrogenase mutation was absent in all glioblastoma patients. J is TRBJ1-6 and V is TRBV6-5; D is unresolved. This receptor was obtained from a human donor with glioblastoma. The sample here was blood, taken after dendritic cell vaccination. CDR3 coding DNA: TGTGCCAGCAGCCACAAGAAGTTTAATTCACCCCTCCACTTT. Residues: CASSHKKFNSPLHF.